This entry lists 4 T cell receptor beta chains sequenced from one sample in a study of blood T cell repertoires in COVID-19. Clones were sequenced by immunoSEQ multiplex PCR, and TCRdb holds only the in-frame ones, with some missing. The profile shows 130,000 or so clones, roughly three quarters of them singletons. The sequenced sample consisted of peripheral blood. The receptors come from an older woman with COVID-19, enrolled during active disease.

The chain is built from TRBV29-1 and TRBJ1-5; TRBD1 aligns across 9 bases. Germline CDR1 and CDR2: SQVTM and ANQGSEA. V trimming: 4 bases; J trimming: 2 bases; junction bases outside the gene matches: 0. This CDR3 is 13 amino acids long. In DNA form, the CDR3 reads TGCAGCGTTGGGACAGGGGGCAATCAGCCCCAGCATTTT. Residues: CSVGTGGNQPQHF. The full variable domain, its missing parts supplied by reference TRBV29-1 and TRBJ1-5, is SAVISQKPSRDICQRGTSLTIQCQVDSQVTMMFWYRQQPGQSLTLIATANQGSEATYESGFVIDKFPISRPNLTFSTLTVSNMSPEDSSIYLCSVGTGGNQPQHFGDGTRLSIL.

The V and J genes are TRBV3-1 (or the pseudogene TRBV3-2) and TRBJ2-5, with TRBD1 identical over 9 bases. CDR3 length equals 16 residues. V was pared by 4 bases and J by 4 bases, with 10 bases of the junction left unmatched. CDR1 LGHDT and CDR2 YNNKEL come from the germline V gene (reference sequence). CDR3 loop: CASSRRPGQGGETQYF. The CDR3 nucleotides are TGTGCCAGCAGCCGACGGCCGGGACAGGGTGGAGAGACCCAGTACTTC.

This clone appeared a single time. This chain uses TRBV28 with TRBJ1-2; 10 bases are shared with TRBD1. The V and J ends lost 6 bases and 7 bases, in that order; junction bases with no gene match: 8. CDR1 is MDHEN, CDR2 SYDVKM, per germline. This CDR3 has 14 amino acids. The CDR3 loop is CASRPHGTGVGYTF. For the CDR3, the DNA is TGTGCCAGCAGACCTCATGGGACAGGGGTTGGCTACACCTTC.

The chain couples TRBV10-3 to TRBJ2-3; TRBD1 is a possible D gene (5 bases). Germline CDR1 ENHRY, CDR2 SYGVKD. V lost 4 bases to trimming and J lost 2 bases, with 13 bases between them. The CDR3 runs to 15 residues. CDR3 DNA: TGTGCCATCAGTGGAGACAGCTACCTCACAGATACGCAGTATTTT. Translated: CAISGDSYLTDTQYF.